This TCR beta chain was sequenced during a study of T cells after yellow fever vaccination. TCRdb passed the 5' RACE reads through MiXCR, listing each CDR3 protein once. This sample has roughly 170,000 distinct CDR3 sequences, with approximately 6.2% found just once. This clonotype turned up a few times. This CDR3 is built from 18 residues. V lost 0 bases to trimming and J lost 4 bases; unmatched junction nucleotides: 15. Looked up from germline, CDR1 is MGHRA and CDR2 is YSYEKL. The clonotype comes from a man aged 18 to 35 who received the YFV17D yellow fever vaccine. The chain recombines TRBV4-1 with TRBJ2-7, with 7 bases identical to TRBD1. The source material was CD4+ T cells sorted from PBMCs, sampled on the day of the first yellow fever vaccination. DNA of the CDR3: TGCGCCAGCAGCCAAGAGGGGGACAGAGGGAATTTGTGGTACGAGCAGTACTTC. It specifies CASSQEGDRGNLWYEQYF.